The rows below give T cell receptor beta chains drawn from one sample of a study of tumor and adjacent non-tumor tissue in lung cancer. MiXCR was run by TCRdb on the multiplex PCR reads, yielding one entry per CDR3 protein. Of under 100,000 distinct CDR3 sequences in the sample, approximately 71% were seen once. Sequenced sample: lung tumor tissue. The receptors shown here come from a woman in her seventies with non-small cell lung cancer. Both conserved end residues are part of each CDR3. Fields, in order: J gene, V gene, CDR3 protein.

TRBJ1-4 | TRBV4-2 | CASSQDRVRTVSDEKLFF
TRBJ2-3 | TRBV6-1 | CASIRRGNGLGTDTQYF
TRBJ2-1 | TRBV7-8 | CASSLAGWTANEQFF
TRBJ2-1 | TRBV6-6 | CVSWGLAGVYNEEFF
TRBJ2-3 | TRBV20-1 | CSARVPLGQGRDTQYF
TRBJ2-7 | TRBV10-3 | CAISESMSGGYEYYF
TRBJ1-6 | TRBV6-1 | CASNEARGDNSPLHF
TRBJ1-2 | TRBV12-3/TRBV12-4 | CASSSSGGGRDGYIF
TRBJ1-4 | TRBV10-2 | CASNTGGVGEKLFF
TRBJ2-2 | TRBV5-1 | CDSKPTTGVRGELFF
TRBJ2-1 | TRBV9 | CASSVAEGTSGRSGYNEQFF
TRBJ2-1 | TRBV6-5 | CASTYSATSGKGQFF
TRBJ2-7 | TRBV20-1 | CSVQNLYKQYF
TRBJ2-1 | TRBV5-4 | CASSPLSGMAANEQFF
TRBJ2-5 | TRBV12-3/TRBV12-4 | CASSPGLVRNDETQYF
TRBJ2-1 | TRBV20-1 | CSVLGINEQFF
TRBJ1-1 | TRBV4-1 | CASSESFKGHEAFF
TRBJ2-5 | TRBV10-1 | CASSDQQAGSETLYF
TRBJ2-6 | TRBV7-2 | CASSSPRVTISGSNALTF
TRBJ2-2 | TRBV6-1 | CGSSVDSGIQTGTGELFF
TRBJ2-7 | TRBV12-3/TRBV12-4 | CASSVNLSYEQYF
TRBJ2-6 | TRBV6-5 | CAGSCSMDSGANVLTF
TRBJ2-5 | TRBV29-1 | CSVEKGSHRETQYF
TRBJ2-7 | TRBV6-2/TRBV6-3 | CASSSGTNSYEQYF
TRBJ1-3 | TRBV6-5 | CTSSVGYYSGNTIYF
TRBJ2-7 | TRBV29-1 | CGVGTGNEQYF
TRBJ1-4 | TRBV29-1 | CSSRAEGGELFF
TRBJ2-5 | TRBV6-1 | CASTGTLQETQYF
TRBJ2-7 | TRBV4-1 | CASSQDDVWKQYF
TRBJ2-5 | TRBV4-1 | CASSTLRSGQETQYF
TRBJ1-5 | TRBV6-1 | CVSSGGQGAGLGDQPQHF
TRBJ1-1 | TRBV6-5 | CARIAQGRTEACF
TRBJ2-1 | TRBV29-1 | CSVEGVLAGGGEQFF
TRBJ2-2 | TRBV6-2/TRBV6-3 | CASSDAGGQDGELFF
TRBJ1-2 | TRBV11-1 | CTSSHSGVSYGYTF
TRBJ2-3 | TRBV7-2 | CASSRRSTSEFDMQYF
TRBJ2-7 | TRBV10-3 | CAISPGRDYEQYF
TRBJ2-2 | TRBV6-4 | CVSRAANTGEPFF
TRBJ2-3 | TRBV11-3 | CVNSTSGSRTDTQYF
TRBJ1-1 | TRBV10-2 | CASSEGTGGDSEAFF
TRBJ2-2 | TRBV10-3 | CAISESGTGVTGELFF
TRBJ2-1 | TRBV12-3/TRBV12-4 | CASSLVINEQFF
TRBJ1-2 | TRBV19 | CASSIDRAGNSYGYTF
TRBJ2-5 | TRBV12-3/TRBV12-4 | CASSRGDQEIQYF
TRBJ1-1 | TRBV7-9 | CASSPVGAGEAFF
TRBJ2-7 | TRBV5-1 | CASSLEFSGGLSEQYF
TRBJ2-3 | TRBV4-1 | CTSSQVVAGDPDTQYF